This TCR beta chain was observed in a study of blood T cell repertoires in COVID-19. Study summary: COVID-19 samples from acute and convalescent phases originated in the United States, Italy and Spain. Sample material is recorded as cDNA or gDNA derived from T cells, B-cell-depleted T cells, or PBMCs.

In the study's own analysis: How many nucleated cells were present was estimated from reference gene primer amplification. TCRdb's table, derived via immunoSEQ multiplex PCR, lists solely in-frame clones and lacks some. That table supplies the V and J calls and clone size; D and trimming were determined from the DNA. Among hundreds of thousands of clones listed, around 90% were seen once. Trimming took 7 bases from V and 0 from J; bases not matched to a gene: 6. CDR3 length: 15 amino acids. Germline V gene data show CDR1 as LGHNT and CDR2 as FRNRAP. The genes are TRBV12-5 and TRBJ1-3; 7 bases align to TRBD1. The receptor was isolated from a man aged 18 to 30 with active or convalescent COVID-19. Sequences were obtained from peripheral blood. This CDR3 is CASAPQGISGNTIYF. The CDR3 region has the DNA TGTGCTAGTGCCCCACAGGGGATCTCTGGAAACACCATATATTTT.